Presented here are 7 T cell receptor beta chains from one specimen sequenced in a study of CD8+ T cells in alopecia areata. Isolated RNA was reverse transcribed into cDNA used as the sequencing template. Measured with immunoSEQ multiplex PCR; TCRdb has only the in-frame clones, and not every one. Of about 120,000 clones listed, approximately 38% are singletons. Sequencing was carried out using CD4+ T cells sorted from blood. Every receptor here comes from a human donor with alopecia areata.

This chain uses TRBV5-4 with TRBJ1-5, with 10 bases matching TRBD1. After removal of 1 base from V and 7 bases from J, the junction contained 11 bases not matched to a gene. This CDR3 contains 17 residues. Germline V gene lookup returns CDR1 SGHNT and CDR2 YYREEE (reference sequence). The CDR3 DNA follows: TGTGCCAGCAGCTTGCGGCCCCGACAGGGGGCAGGACAGCCCCAGCATTTT. It codes for CASSLRPRQGAGQPQHF. The variable domain in full, with the rest retrieved from reference TRBV5-4 and TRBJ1-5, is ETGVTQSPTHLIKTRGQQVTLRCSSQSGHNTVSWYQQALGQGPQFIFQYYREEENGRGNFPPRFSGLQFPNYSSELNVNALELDDSALYLCASSLRPRQGAGQPQHFGDGTRLSIL.

This clone occurred a few times. This chain joins TRBV28 and TRBJ2-1; the match to TRBD2 covers 8 bases. Germline V gives CDR1 MDHEN, CDR2 SYDVKM. The junction had 3 bases not matched to a gene; V was cut back by 6 bases and J by 2 bases. The CDR3 has 14 residues. CDR3 amino acids: CASSTGGAYNEQFF. DNA of the CDR3: TGTGCCAGCAGCACGGGAGGGGCCTACAATGAGCAGTTCTTC.

The V call is TRBV7-3, the J call TRBJ2-3; TRBD2 is a possible D gene (5 bases). The CDR3 loop spans 12 amino acids. V was cut by 4 bases and J by 7 bases, with 9 bases left in between. The germline V gene has CDR1 SGHTA and CDR2 FQGTGA. CDR3 residues: CASSSGTHTQYF. Here the CDR3 DNA reads TGTGCCAGCAGCTCGGGAACGCATACGCAGTATTTT.

V is TRBV29-1 and J is TRBJ2-6, with D perhaps TRBD2 (5 bases). Germline CDR1 is SQVTM and CDR2 is ANQGSEA. There are 13 residues in the CDR3. CDR3 coding DNA: TGCACCGTAGACGGGGAAGGCTCAGGCGTCCTGACTTTC. The encoded protein is CTVDGEGSGVLTF.

The rearrangement links TRBV29-1 to TRBJ2-5; 12 bases match TRBD1. Per germline, CDR1 SQVTM and CDR2 ANQGSEA. CDR3 length: 15 residues. V shed 0 bases and J 5 bases; nucleotides not matched to a gene: 4. The CDR3 coding sequence is TGCAGCGTTGAAGAGGGTGGGACAGGGGGCGAGACCCAGTACTTC. It encodes CSVEEGGTGGETQYF.

The CDR3 here is CASSPGLAGGSRDTQYF. As DNA, the CDR3 is TGTGCCAGCAGCCCCGGACTAGCGGGGGGGAGTCGAGATACGCAGTATTTT. This chain joins TRBV7-2 and TRBJ2-3, with 15 bases matching TRBD2. Germline CDR1 SGHTA, CDR2 FQGNSA. The CDR3 totals 17 residues. J lost 5 bases, V lost 5 bases, and 8 bases had no gene match.

About this clone itself: An end of the junction does not agree with germline; a read error may underlie this. The rearrangement joins TRBV29-1 to TRBJ2-1; TRBD2 matches at 14 bases. Germline-derived CDR1 and CDR2 are SQVTM and ANQGSEA. The CDR3 consists of 15 residues. The CDR3 DNA reads TGCAGCGTCGGGACTAGCGGGAGCTCCTACAATGAGCAGCTCTTC. Its protein is CSVGTSGSSYNEQLF.